This T cell receptor beta chain was sequenced in a study of identical twins. TCRdb recomputed calls from the 5' RACE reads with MiXCR, one row per CDR3 protein. In the table there are 550,000 to 700,000 distinct CDR3 sequences, approximately 9.6% of which are singletons. Germline trimming cut 4 bases from V and 6 bases from J; bases unmatched to any gene: 11. The CDR3 is 16 residues long. Germline V lookup: CDR1 KGHDR, CDR2 SFDVKD. Whole-study results and caveats: The abundant beta clonotypes from cord blood had fewer insertions, and memory repertoires had none of this.

This clonotype was recorded at least ten times. Its specificity is unknown. The data also belong to a second study, concerning yellow fever vaccine responses in identical twins.

This sequence joins TRBV24-1 and TRBJ2-1; TRBD1 agrees at 7 bases. This TCR came from a woman aged 18-29 years in good health. Sequenced sample: PBMCs. CDR3 nucleotides: TGTGCCACCAGTGACCCGCGGCCAGGGGGTGTCAATGAGCAGTTCTTC. Translating it yields CATSDPRPGGVNEQFF.